These T cell receptor beta chains were read from a single sample in a study of shared T cell receptors in the human thymus. Libraries were prepared by immunoSEQ multiplex PCR; TCRdb keeps only in-frame clonotypes and omits some of them. The sample records about 380,000 clones, approximately 95% being singletons. The source material was thymocytes. These receptors all stem from a human donor. The CDR3 runs from the conserved cysteine through the conserved F or W. D genes are given only for firm matches.

TRBV28,TRBD1,TRBJ1-5,CASSFPPDRGRNQPQHF
TRBV4-1,NA,TRBJ2-7,CASSQKDLAAPYEQYF
TRBV27,NA,TRBJ2-1,CASRPGGVFYNEQFF
TRBV14,TRBD2,TRBJ2-2,CASSDDPGGTGELFF
TRBV7-8,TRBD2,TRBJ2-1,CASSLAGTSGRNEQFF
TRBV5-8,NA,TRBJ2-6,CASRTMGSGANVLTF
TRBV9,TRBD2,TRBJ2-1,CASSIQPGLAAYNEQFF
TRBV25-1,TRBD1,TRBJ2-3,CASSEARGIPTDTQYF
TRBV11-2,TRBD1,TRBJ2-7,CASSLGRGQGVYEQYF
TRBV6-1,NA,TRBJ2-2,CATFQGGELFF
TRBV7-6,TRBD1,TRBJ1-2,CASSFAGTDYGYTF
TRBV11-3,NA,TRBJ2-1,CASSPPGTGEPYNEQFF
TRBV23-1,TRBD2,TRBJ2-7,CASSHRTSGRAGEQYF
TRBV10-1,TRBD2,TRBJ2-7,CASSEKREALEQYF
TRBV5-5,NA,TRBJ1-1,CASSLGGEGDFF
TRBV15,NA,TRBJ1-2,CATSRDPRTDTYGYTF
TRBV21-1,NA,TRBJ2-6,CATKRGYSPSGANVLTF
TRBV27,TRBD1,TRBJ1-1,CASSLRDRGREDTEAFF
TRBV7-2,NA,TRBJ2-1,CASSPLPGEWWNEQFF
TRBV11-2,TRBD1,TRBJ2-1,CASSYHRGPSYNEQFF
TRBV19,NA,TRBJ2-5,CASSITSPGHQETQYF
TRBV27,NA,TRBJ2-3,CASRGDTAFGTDTQYF
TRBV28,NA,TRBJ2-5,CASPPSAQVQETQYF
TRBV2,TRBD1,TRBJ2-2,CASSGGGAGTGELFF
TRBV5-1,TRBD2,TRBJ2-5,CASSLAGGQETQYF
TRBV28,NA,TRBJ2-7,CASTPSDASSYEQYF
TRBV7-9,NA,TRBJ2-3,CASSPPRSVPSTDTQYF
TRBV6-1,NA,TRBJ2-1,CASSPGGTVNEQFF
TRBV28,NA,TRBJ2-3,CASSMPFTDTQYF
TRBV15,TRBD1,TRBJ2-1,CATSRGGTGGTTRRPNEQFF
TRBV5-1,NA,TRBJ1-4,CASSKDSVFEKLFF
TRBV4-1,NA,TRBJ2-1,CASSPPLSRQGRINEQFF
TRBV9,NA,TRBJ2-7,CASSVHEQYF
TRBV27,NA,TRBJ1-2,CASSAGPVYGYTF
TRBV30,TRBD1,TRBJ1-2,CAWSFPGTGGARYGYTF
TRBV2,NA,TRBJ1-6,CASSVDHPGRSPLHF
TRBV28,TRBD1,TRBJ1-5,CASILRDRGHGQPQHF
TRBV30,TRBD2,TRBJ2-3,CAWTGTTSGSPDTQYF
TRBV7-8,NA,TRBJ2-7,CASCLGGSAYEQYF
TRBV14,NA,TRBJ1-2,CASSQEERECGYTF
TRBV30,NA,TRBJ2-3,CAWSDPQNSGTDTQYF
TRBV2,TRBD2,TRBJ2-1,CASPGTSVVNEQFF
TRBV10-3,NA,TRBJ1-1,CAISESKGLLNTEAFF